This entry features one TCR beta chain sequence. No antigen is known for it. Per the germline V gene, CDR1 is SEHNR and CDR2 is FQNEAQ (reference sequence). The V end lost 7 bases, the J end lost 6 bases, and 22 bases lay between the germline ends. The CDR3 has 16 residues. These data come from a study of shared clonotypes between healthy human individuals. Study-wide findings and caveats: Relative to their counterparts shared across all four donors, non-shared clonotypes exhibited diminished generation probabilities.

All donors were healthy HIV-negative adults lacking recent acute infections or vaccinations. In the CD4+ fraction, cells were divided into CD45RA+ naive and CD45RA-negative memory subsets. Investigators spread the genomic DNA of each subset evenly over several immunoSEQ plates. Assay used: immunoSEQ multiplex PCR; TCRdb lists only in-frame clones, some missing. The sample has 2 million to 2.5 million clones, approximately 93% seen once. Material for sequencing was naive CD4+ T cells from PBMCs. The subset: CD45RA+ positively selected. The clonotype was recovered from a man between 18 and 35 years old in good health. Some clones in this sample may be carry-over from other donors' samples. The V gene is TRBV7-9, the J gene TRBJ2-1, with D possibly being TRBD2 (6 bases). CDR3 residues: CASTQPVGGPGNEQFF. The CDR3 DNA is TGTGCCAGCACCCAACCGGTCGGAGGGCCGGGCAATGAGCAGTTCTTC.